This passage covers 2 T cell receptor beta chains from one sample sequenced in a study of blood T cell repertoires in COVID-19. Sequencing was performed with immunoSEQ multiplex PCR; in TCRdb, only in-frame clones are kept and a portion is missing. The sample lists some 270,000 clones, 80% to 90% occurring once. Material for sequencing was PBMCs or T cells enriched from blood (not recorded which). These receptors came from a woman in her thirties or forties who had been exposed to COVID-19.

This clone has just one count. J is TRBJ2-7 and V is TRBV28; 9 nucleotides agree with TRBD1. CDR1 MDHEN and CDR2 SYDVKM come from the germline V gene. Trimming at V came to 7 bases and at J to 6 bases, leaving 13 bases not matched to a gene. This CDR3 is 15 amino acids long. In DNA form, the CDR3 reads TGTGCCAGCATTGGGGGGGGACAGGGAGGACGCGAGCAGTACTTC. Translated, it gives CASIGGGQGGREQYF.

The DNA of the CDR3 is TGTGCCAGCAGCCAAGATCGGCGGTCTTCACCCCTCCACTTT. Translation gives CASSQDRRSSPLHF. The chain links TRBV14 to TRBJ1-6; D remains unclear. Looked up from germline, CDR1 is SGHDN and CDR2 is FVKESK. The ends were cut back, 0 bases at V and 9 bases at J, with 9 bases in the middle. This CDR3 is 14 amino acids long.